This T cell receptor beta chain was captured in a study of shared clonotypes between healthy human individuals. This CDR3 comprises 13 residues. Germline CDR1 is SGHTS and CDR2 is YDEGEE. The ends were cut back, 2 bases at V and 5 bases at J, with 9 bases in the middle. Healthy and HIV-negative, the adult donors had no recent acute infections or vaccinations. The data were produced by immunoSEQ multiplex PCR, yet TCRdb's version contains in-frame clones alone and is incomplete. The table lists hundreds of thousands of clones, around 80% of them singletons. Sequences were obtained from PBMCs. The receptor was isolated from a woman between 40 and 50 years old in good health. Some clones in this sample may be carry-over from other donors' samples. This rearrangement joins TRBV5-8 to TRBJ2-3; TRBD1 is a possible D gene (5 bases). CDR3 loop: CASSFHRIDTQYF. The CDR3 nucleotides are TGTGCCAGCAGCTTCCACAGGATAGATACGCAGTATTTT.